This TCR beta chain emerged from a study of vaccination and CD4 T cells after COVID-19. This clonotype showed up just once. The time point: late sampling 161 to 241 days after vaccination in a few convalescent patients. TCRdb recomputed calls from the PCR reads with MiXCR, one row per CDR3 protein. The sample yields about 29,000 distinct CDR3 sequences, around 50% seen once. This receptor was identified in a human donor who had recovered from COVID-19. The sample here was CD4+ T cells from blood, taken about 7 months after SARS-CoV-2 vaccination.

The CDR3 loop is CSASGPYEQYF. The CDR3 DNA follows: TGCAGTGCTAGTGGACCCTACGAGCAGTACTTC. The rearrangement links TRBV20-1 to TRBJ2-7; unclear D gene. Germline-derived CDR1 and CDR2 are DFQATT and SNEGSKA (reference sequence). With 3 bases removed from V and 2 bases from J, the gap between germline ends came to 5 bases. The CDR3 extends over 11 amino acids.